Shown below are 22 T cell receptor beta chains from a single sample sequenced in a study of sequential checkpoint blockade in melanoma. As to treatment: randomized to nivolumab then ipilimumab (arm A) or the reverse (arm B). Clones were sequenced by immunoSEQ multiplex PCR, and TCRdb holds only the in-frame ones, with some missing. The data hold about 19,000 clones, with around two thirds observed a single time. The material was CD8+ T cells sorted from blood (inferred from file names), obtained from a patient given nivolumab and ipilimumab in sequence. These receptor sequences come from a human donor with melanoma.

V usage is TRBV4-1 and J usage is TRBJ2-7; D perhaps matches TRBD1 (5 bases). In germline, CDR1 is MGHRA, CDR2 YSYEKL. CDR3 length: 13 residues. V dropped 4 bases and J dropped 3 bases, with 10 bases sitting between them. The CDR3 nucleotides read TGCGCCAGCAGCCTGTCACAGGACTACGAGCAGTACTTC. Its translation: CASSLSQDYEQYF.

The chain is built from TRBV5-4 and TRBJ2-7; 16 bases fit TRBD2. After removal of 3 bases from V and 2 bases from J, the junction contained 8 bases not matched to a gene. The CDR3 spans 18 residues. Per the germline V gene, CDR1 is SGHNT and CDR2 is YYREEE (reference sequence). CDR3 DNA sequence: TGTGCCAGCAGCTCGGGGACTAGCGGGAGGGCCTTAACCTACGAGCAGTACTTC. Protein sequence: CASSSGTSGRALTYEQYF.

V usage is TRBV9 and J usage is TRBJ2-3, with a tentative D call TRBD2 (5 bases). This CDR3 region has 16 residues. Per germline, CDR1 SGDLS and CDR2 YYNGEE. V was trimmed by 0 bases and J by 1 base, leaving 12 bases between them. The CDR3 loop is CASSVEEAVGTDTQYF. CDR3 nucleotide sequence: TGTGCCAGCAGCGTAGAAGAAGCGGTCGGCACAGATACGCAGTATTTT.

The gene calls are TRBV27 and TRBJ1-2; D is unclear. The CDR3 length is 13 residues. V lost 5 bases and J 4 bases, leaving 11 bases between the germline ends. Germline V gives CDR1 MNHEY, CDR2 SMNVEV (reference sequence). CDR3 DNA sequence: TGTGCCAGCAGTCCTCTCCCCCGCTATGGCTACACCTTC. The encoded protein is CASSPLPRYGYTF.

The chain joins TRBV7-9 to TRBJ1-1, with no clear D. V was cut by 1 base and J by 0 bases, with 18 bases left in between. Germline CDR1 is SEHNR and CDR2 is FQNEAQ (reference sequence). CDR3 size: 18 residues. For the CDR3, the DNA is TGTGCCAGCAGCTTAGGTCCTACGGCAGGCGTTATGAACACTGAAGCTTTCTTT. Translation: CASSLGPTAGVMNTEAFF.

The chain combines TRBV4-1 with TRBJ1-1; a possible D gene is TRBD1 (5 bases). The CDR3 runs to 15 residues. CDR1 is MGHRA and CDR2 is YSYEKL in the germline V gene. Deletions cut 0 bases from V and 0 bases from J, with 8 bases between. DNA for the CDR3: TGCGCCAGCAGCCAAGAACACAGGATGAACACTGAAGCTTTCTTT. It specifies CASSQEHRMNTEAFF.

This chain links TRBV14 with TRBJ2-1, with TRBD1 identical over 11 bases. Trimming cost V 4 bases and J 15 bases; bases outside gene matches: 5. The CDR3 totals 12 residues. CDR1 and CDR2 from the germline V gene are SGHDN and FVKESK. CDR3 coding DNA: TGTGCCAGCAGCCTGGGGACAGGGGGATGGTTCTTC. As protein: CASSLGTGGWFF.

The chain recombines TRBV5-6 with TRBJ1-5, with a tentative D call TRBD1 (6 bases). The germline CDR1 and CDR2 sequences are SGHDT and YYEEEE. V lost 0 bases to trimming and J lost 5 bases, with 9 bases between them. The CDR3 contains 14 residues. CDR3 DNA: TGTGCCAGCAGCTTGGCCGCAGGGGATCAGCCCCAGCATTTT. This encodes CASSLAAGDQPQHF.

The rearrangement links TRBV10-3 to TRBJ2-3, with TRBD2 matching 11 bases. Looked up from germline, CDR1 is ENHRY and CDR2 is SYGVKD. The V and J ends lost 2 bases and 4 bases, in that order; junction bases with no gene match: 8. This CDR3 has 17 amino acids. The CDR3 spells CAISEEVAGGRADTQYF. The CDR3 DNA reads TGTGCCATCAGTGAGGAGGTAGCGGGGGGGCGGGCAGATACGCAGTATTTT.

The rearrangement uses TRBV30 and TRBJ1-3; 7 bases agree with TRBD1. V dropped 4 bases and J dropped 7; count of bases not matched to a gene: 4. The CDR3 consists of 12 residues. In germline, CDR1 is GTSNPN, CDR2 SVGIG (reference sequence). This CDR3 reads CAWKGGMNTIYF. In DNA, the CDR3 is TGTGCCTGGAAAGGGGGCATGAACACCATATATTTT. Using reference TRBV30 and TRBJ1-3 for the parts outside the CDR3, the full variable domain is SQTIHQWPATLVQPVGSPLSLECTVEGTSNPNLYWYRQAAGRGLQLLFYSVGIGQISSEVPQNLSASRPQDRQFILSSKKLLLSDSGFYLCAWKGGMNTIYFGEGSWLTVV.

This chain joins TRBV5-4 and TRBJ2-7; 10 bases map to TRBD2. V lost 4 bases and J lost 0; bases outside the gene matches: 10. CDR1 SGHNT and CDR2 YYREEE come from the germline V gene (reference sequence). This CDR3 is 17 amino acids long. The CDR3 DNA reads TGTGCCAGCAGCCTTGGGACTAGCGCATCGAGCTCCTACGAGCAGTACTTC. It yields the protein CASSLGTSASSSYEQYF.

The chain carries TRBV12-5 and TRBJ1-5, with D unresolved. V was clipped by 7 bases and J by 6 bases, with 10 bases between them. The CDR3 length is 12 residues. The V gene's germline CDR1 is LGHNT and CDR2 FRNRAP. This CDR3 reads CASALSGQPQHF. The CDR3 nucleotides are TGTGCTAGTGCCCTATCGGGTCAGCCCCAGCATTTT.

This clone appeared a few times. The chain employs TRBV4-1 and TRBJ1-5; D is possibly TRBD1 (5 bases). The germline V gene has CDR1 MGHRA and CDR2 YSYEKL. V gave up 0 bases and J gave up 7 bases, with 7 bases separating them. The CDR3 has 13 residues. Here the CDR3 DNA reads TGCGCCAGCAGCCAAGAGGGGGGACAGCCCCAGCATTTT. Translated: CASSQEGGQPQHF.

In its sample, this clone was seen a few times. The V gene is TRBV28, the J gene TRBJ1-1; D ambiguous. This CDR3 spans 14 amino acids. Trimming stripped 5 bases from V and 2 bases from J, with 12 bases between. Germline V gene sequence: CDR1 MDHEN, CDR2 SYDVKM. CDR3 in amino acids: CASSPPRANTEAFF. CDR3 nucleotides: TGTGCCAGCAGTCCGCCGCGGGCTAACACTGAAGCTTTCTTT.

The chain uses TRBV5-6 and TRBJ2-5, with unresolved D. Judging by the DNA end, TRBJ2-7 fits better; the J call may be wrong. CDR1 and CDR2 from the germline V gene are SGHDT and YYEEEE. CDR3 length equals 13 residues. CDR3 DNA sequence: TGTGCCAGCAGCTTGGCGGGTCTATACGAGCAGTACTTC. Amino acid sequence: CASSLAGLYEQYF.

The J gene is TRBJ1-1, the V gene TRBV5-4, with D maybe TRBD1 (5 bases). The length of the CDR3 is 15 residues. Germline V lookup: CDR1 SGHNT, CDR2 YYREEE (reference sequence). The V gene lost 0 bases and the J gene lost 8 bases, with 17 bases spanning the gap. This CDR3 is CASSLDLGGGREAFF. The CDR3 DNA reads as TGTGCCAGCAGCTTGGACCTCGGGGGAGGAAGAGAAGCTTTCTTT.

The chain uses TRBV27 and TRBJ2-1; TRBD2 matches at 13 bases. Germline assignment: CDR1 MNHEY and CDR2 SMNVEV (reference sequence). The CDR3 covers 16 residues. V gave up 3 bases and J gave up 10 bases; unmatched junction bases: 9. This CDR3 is CASSFPGTSGTWEQFF. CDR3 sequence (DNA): TGTGCCAGCAGTTTTCCCGGGACTAGCGGGACTTGGGAGCAGTTCTTC.

CDR3 sequence (DNA): TGTGCCAGCAGCTTTTTACAGGGGCTGGTGAACACTGAAGCTTTCTTT. Translation gives CASSFLQGLVNTEAFF. The chain has TRBV7-9 and TRBJ1-1, with TRBD1 identical over 7 bases. The V gene end was trimmed by 3 bases and the J gene end by 0 bases; junction bases not matched to a gene: 7. This CDR3 is built from 16 residues. Germline V lookup: CDR1 SEHNR, CDR2 FQNEAQ (reference sequence).

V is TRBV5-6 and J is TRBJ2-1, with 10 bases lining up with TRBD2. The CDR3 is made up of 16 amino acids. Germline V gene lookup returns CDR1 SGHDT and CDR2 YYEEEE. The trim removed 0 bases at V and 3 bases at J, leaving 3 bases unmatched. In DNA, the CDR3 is TGTGCCAGCAGCTTGGTCGCTAGCGGGAGCTACAATGAGCAGTTCTTC. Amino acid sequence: CASSLVASGSYNEQFF. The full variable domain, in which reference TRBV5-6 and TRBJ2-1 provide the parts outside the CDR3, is DAGVTQSPTHLIKTRGQQVTLRCSPKSGHDTVSWYQQALGQGPQFIFQYYEEEERQRGNFPDRFSGHQFPNYSSELNVNALLLGDSALYLCASSLVASGSYNEQFFGPGTRLTVL.

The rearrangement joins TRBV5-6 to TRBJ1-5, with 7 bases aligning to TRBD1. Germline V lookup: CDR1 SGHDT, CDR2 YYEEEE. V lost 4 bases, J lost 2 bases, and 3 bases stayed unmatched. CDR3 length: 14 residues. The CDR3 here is CASSTGVGNQPQHF. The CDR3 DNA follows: TGTGCCAGCAGCACAGGGGTGGGCAATCAGCCCCAGCATTTT.

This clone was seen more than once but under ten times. CDR3 sequence: CASSILDSYGYTF. The CDR3 DNA reads as TGTGCCAGTAGTATCTTGGACAGTTATGGCTACACCTTC. This chain joins TRBV19 and TRBJ1-2, with a tentative D call TRBD1 (6 bases). The CDR3 is made up of 13 amino acids. V shed 3 bases and J shed 5 bases, with 10 bases lying between them. Germline lookup yields CDR1 LNHDA and CDR2 SQIVND (reference sequence).

The CDR3, as DNA: TGCGCCAGCAGCCCGCGACAGGGGGGGCCCTTAGACAATGAGCAGTTCTTC. Its protein is CASSPRQGGPLDNEQFF. The chain combines TRBV4-1 with TRBJ2-1, with 9 positions matching TRBD1. This CDR3 has 17 residues. CDR1 is MGHRA, CDR2 YSYEKL, per germline. With V trimmed by 4 bases and J by 5 bases, 12 bases remained unmatched.